What follows are 15 T cell receptor beta chains derived from one specimen sequenced in a study of blood T cell repertoires in COVID-19. The protocol was immunoSEQ multiplex PCR, while the TCRdb copy is restricted to in-frame clones and leaves out a portion. Altogether over 85,000 clones are present, 84% being singletons, with the ten largest covering 4.5%. The sample taken for sequencing was peripheral blood. These receptors were taken from a human donor in a cohort sampled during active COVID-19.

This chain uses TRBV7-2 with TRBJ1-6, with TRBD1 matching over 8 bases. This CDR3 has 15 residues. The V segment lost 3 bases and the J segment 6 bases; nucleotides outside the gene matches: 4. The germline V gene encodes CDR1 SGHTA and CDR2 FQGNSA. CDR3 protein: CASSLQGAINSPLHF. The CDR3 bases are TGTGCCAGCAGCTTGCAGGGGGCCATTAATTCACCCCTCCACTTT. The variable domain in full, completed from reference TRBV7-2 and TRBJ1-6, reads GAGVSQSPSNKVTEKGKDVELRCDPISGHTALYWYRQSLGQGLEFLIYFQGNSAPDKSGLPSDRFSAERTGGSVSTLTIQRTQQEDSAVYLCASSLQGAINSPLHFGNGTRLTVT.

The chain is built from TRBV2 and TRBJ2-7; maybe TRBD2 (5 bases). V was cut by 5 bases and J by 3 bases, with 14 bases left in between. The CDR3 is 14 residues long. Per the germline V gene, CDR1 is SNHLY and CDR2 is FYNNEI. The CDR3 DNA follows: TGTGCCAGCAGTAAAGGACGGGATTTCTACGAGCAGTACTTC. Translated, it gives CASSKGRDFYEQYF.

This chain joins TRBV5-1 and TRBJ1-2; no clear D gene. This CDR3 region has 15 residues. With 0 bases removed from V and 2 bases from J, the gap between germline ends came to 11 bases. Germline assignment: CDR1 SGHRS and CDR2 YFSETQ. The CDR3 is CASSLGQAENYGYTF. DNA for the CDR3: TGCGCCAGCAGCTTGGGGCAGGCCGAGAACTATGGCTACACCTTC.

The gene calls are TRBV11-3 and TRBJ2-4; TRBD2 might be the D (6 bases). From germline, CDR1 is SGHNT and CDR2 YENEEA. This CDR3 comprises 14 residues. The V and J ends lost 0 bases and 4 bases respectively, with 7 bases between them. DNA of the CDR3: TGTGCCAGCAGCTTAGATGGGACTAAAAACATTCAGTACTTC. It yields the protein CASSLDGTKNIQYF.

The table lists this clone with a count of one. This chain uses TRBV18 with TRBJ1-2; TRBD1 matches at 11 bases. This CDR3 has 15 residues. The germline CDR1 and CDR2 sequences are KGHSH and LQKENI. Trimming took 6 bases from V and 5 from J; bases not matched to a gene: 8. This chain's CDR3 is CASSPGTGGTYGYTF. CDR3 DNA: TGTGCCAGCTCCCCCGGGACAGGGGGGACGTATGGCTACACCTTC.

This sequence joins TRBV5-5 and TRBJ1-1; 9 bases line up with TRBD1. There are 14 residues in the CDR3. J gave up 3 bases and V 4 bases, and 4 bases lay outside the gene matches. CDR1 and CDR2 (germline): SGHKS, YYEKEE (reference sequence). CDR3 DNA: TGTGCCAGCAGCGTGAGGACAGGGGACACTGAAGCTTTCTTT. It is translated as CASSVRTGDTEAFF.

This clone has a handful of counts. The V gene is TRBV4-1, the J gene TRBJ2-4; the D gene is possibly TRBD2 (5 bases). CDR3 size: 14 residues. V lost 3 bases and J 9 bases, leaving 15 bases between the germline ends. Germline V gene data show CDR1 as MGHRA and CDR2 as YSYEKL. CDR3 protein: CASSHPLERPIQYF. DNA of the CDR3: TGCGCCAGCAGCCACCCACTAGAGCGACCCATTCAGTACTTC.

This clone came up once. The V and J genes are TRBV7-2 and TRBJ2-3; 13 bases map to TRBD2. The V and J ends lost 5 bases and 5 bases, in that order; junction bases with no gene match: 4. Germline V gene data show CDR1 as SGHTA and CDR2 as FQGNSA. The CDR3 runs to 15 residues. The CDR3 sequence is CASSGRTSGGDTQYF. The CDR3 DNA is TGTGCCAGCAGCGGACGGACTAGCGGGGGAGATACGCAGTATTTT.

V is TRBV10-3 and J is TRBJ2-1; TRBD1 matches at 9 bases. The germline V gene encodes CDR1 ENHRY and CDR2 SYGVKD. V lost 7 bases and J lost 5; bases outside the gene matches: 9. This CDR3 is built from 15 residues. The CDR3 nucleotides read TGTGCCATCACCCAACAGGGGGCGGCTAACAATGAGCAGTTCTTC. It encodes CAITQQGAANNEQFF.

CDR3 DNA sequence: TGCAGTGCTAGACTACCTAATGAGCAGTTCTTC. This codes for CSARLPNEQFF. This chain joins TRBV20-1 and TRBJ2-1, with no clear D. The germline V and J ends were trimmed by 2 bases and 7 bases, with 6 bases remaining between them. CDR3 length: 11 amino acids. Looked up from germline, CDR1 is DFQATT and CDR2 is SNEGSKA (reference sequence).

The V call is TRBV2, the J call TRBJ2-1; D unclear. Germline assignment: CDR1 SNHLY and CDR2 FYNNEI. V was pared by 2 bases and J by 0 bases, with 14 bases between. The CDR3 is 17 residues long. The CDR3 spells CASSERIAPSSYNEQFF. The CDR3 DNA sequence: TGTGCCAGCAGTGAAAGGATAGCACCAAGCTCCTACAATGAGCAGTTCTTC.

V and J are TRBV4-2 and TRBJ2-1, with 14 nucleotides matching TRBD2. V lost 4 bases, J lost 9 bases, and 8 bases stayed unmatched. This CDR3 spans 16 amino acids. Germline-derived CDR1 and CDR2 are LGHNA and YNFKEQ. CDR3 coding DNA: TGTGCCAGCAGCCGAGCGGGACTAGCGGGGGTAGTTGAGCAGTTCTTC. Translated, it gives CASSRAGLAGVVEQFF.

V is TRBV6-6 and J is TRBJ2-3, with 10 bases matching TRBD2. With V trimmed by 8 bases and J by 4 bases, 6 bases remained unmatched. The CDR3 spans 14 residues. Looked up from germline, CDR1 is MNHNY and CDR2 is SVGAGI (reference sequence). CDR3 DNA sequence: TGTGCCAGCGGCCTAGCGGGGGACGCAGATACGCAGTATTTT. This codes for CASGLAGDADTQYF.

This chain uses TRBV18 with TRBJ1-4; weak D call: TRBD1 (6 bases). Trimming shortened V by 6 bases and J by 7 bases, and 12 bases separated the two germline ends. This CDR3 has 13 amino acids. Germline-derived CDR1 and CDR2 are KGHSH and LQKENI. The CDR3 nucleotides read TGTGCCAGCTCTCCGGACAGAAGTGAAAAACTGTTTTTT. This gives the protein CASSPDRSEKLFF.

This clone was counted only a few times. This chain links TRBV7-3 with TRBJ2-2, with 7 bases matching TRBD1. The CDR3 spans 15 residues. J gave up 2 bases and V 4 bases, and 4 bases lay outside the gene matches. CDR1 is SGHTA and CDR2 is FQGTGA in the germline V gene. CDR3 protein: CASSSGTANTGELFF. CDR3 bases: TGTGCCAGCAGCTCCGGGACAGCAAACACCGGGGAGCTGTTTTTT.